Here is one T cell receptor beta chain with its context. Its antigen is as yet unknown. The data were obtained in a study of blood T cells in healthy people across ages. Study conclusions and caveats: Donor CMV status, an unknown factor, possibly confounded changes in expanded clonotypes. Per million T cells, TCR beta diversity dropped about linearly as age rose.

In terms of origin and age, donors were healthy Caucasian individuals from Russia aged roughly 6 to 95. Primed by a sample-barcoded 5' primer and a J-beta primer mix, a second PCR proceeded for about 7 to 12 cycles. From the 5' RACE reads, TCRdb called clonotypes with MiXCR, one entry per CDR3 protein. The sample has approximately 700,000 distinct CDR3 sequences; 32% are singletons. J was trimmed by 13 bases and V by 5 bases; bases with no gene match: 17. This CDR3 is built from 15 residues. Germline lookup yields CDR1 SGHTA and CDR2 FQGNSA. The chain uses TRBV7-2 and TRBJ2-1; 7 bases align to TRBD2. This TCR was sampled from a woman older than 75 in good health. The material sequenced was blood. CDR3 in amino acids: CASSPGGSSFETQFF. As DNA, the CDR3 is TGTGCCAGCAGCCCCGGGGGGTCCTCCTTTGAGACCCAGTTCTTC.